Detailed here is one T cell receptor (beta chain). No antigen is known for it. The data were taken from a study of tumor-infiltrating lymphocytes in primary liver carcinoma. The CDR3 runs to 15 residues. CDR1 and CDR2 from the germline V gene are SGDLS and YYNGEE. General study findings and limits: Tumors reached a significantly greater top-250-clone fraction than blood did (p = 0.039). For tumor-adjacent and tumor-blood pairs, overlap was less than that seen for tumor region pairs.

Priming with a constant-region primer yielded TCR beta cDNA from roughly 0.45 ug total RNA. What produced the TCR beta libraries was three nested multiplex PCR rounds using slightly modified ARM-PCR. The study ran its first two PCR rounds for 9 to 10 cycles each, using TRBV1-TRBV30 forward primers and a C-beta reverse primer. TCRdb redid the calling of the multiplex PCR reads with MiXCR, one entry per CDR3 protein. The table lists 30,000 to 40,000 distinct CDR3 sequences, 74% of them singletons. Without any cell sorting, roughly 18-34 mg of bulk tissue yielded co-extracted RNA and DNA. This sequence joins TRBV9 and TRBJ2-1, with D perhaps matching TRBD1 (6 bases). The J call may not be correct, given that the DNA end is closer to TRBJ2-7. The material sequenced was liver tumor tissue from sampling region 4. Subset given: tumor region T4, right-lateral pole. The receptor's source is a man aged 35 to 55 with primary liver carcinoma and hepatitis B virus infection. For the CDR3, the DNA is TGTGCCAGCAGCGTAGATCTTCTGCAGGGGAATGAGCAGTACTTC. Translation: CASSVDLLQGNEQYF.